What follows is one TCR beta chain and its context. Its antigen is as yet unknown. This entry comes from a study of T cell responses to AZD1222 COVID-19 vaccine. Whole-study findings and limits: Only a handful of AZD1222 recipients were seropositive at baseline. The donor group comprised mostly white British people and more females; the analysis possibly underestimated clonal diversity.

The table came from immunoSEQ multiplex PCR; TCRdb's copy has only in-frame clones and leaves some out. The sample lists some 180,000 clones; approximately 93% were seen once. This CDR3 comprises 13 residues. The V end lost 4 bases, the J end lost 3 bases, and 7 bases lay between the germline ends. Per the germline V gene, CDR1 is SNHLY and CDR2 is FYNNEI. Sequences were derived from peripheral blood, sampled 28 days after the second AZD1222 dose. The source is an adult who received the AZD1222 COVID-19 vaccine. The chain recombines TRBV2 with TRBJ1-5; D might be TRBD1 (6 bases). As DNA, the CDR3 is TGTGCCAGCAGTGGACAGGTCAATCAGCCCCAGCATTTT. As protein: CASSGQVNQPQHF.